These 27 T cell receptor beta chains were sequenced from one sample in a study of control samples from healthy donors and cancer patients. TCRdb keeps only in-frame clones here, not all; method: immunoSEQ multiplex PCR. The sample carries 140,000 or so clones, about 89% recorded once. Sequenced input: blood. The receptors stem from a man aged 25 to 40 in good health.

The V gene is TRBV4-2, the J gene TRBJ2-1, with D possibly being TRBD1 or TRBD2 (5 bases each). Trimming pared 1 base from V and 9 bases from J, leaving 19 bases between. Per germline, CDR1 LGHNA and CDR2 YNFKEQ. This CDR3 spans 16 amino acids. CDR3 in DNA: TGTGCCAGCAGCCAAGCCCAGGCCCCCCCGGGACGTGAGCAGTTCTTC. This gives the protein CASSQAQAPPGREQFF.

The chain joins TRBV4-2 to TRBJ1-1; no firm D call. The CDR3 loop spans 13 amino acids. CDR1 and CDR2 (germline): LGHNA, YNFKEQ. V was cut by 0 bases and J by 7 bases, with 9 bases left in between. The CDR3 nucleotides are TGTGCCAGCAGCCAAGATCGACCTGGTGAAGCTTTCTTT. Protein: CASSQDRPGEAFF.

The chain couples TRBV29-1 to TRBJ1-5; D perhaps matches TRBD1 (5 bases). Between the trimmed V and J ends, which lost 5 bases and 8 bases, there was a span of 16 bases. Germline V CDR1 and CDR2: SQVTM, ANQGSEA. This CDR3 has 13 residues. CDR3 in amino acids: CSVLVRVGEPQHF. In DNA, the CDR3 is TGCAGCGTTCTGGTCAGGGTGGGTGAGCCCCAGCATTTT.

The CDR3, as DNA: TGTGCCAGCAGTGAACCGGACCGATACTATGGCTACACCTTC. This sequence encodes CASSEPDRYYGYTF. The V call is TRBV25-1, the J call TRBJ1-2; no firm D call. Germline V gene lookup returns CDR1 MGHDK and CDR2 SYGVNS. The CDR3 runs to 14 residues. V shed 2 bases and J shed 3 bases, with 10 bases lying between them.

The J gene is TRBJ2-4, the V gene TRBV7-2; 12 bases are a match to TRBD2. In germline, CDR1 is SGHTA, CDR2 FQGNSA. This CDR3 contains 18 residues. J gave up 1 base and V 2 bases, and 6 bases lay outside the gene matches. The CDR3: CASSLILAGGGAKNIQYF. CDR3 in DNA: TGTGCCAGCAGCTTAATACTAGCGGGGGGTGGTGCCAAAAACATTCAGTACTTC. Combining the CDR3 with reference TRBV7-2 and TRBJ2-4 gives the whole variable domain GAGVSQSPSNKVTEKGKDVELRCDPISGHTALYWYRQSLGQGLEFLIYFQGNSAPDKSGLPSDRFSAERTGGSVSTLTIQRTQQEDSAVYLCASSLILAGGGAKNIQYFGAGTRLSVL.

V and J are TRBV6-5 and TRBJ2-6, with D uncertain. There are 15 residues in the CDR3. Germline CDR1 and CDR2: MNHEY and SVGAGI. Trimming took off 6 bases at V and 2 bases at J, with 11 bases between the two ends. The CDR3, as DNA: TGTGCCAGCAGCTCAGGCTTGACTGGGGCCAACGTCCTGACTTTC. Translated, it gives CASSSGLTGANVLTF.

The V gene is TRBV5-4, the J gene TRBJ2-7, with D possibly matching TRBD1 (6 bases). The CDR3 length is 17 residues. V was trimmed by 0 bases and J by 0 bases, leaving 16 bases between them. Germline V gene lookup returns CDR1 SGHNT and CDR2 YYREEE (reference sequence). The CDR3 coding sequence is TGTGCCAGCAGCTTGGCTGGTCTCGGGGACACCTCCTACGAGCAGTACTTC. Its protein product is CASSLAGLGDTSYEQYF.

This sequence joins TRBV6-5 and TRBJ1-1; no firm D call. The germline V gene has CDR1 MNHEY and CDR2 SVGAGI. The CDR3 spans 13 residues. Trimming took off 5 bases at V and 1 base at J, with 8 bases between the two ends. CDR3 coding DNA: TGTGCCAGCAGTCGCGGGGAGAACACTGAAGCTTTCTTT. Translating it yields CASSRGENTEAFF.

The rearrangement uses TRBV27 and TRBJ2-1; unclear D gene. The CDR3 has 14 amino acids. CDR1 is MNHEY, CDR2 SMNVEV, per germline (reference sequence). Trimming removed 4 bases from V and 0 bases from J, with 7 bases in between. The DNA for the CDR3 is TGTGCCAGCAGTTGGGCAAGCTCCTACAATGAGCAGTTCTTC. Translating gives CASSWASSYNEQFF.

The V gene is TRBV5-1, the J gene TRBJ2-3; 7 bases match TRBD1. Germline V lookup: CDR1 SGHRS, CDR2 YFSETQ. The CDR3 totals 16 residues. V gave up 4 bases and J gave up 0 bases; unmatched junction bases: 8. The CDR3 here is CASSGGQHSSTDTQYF. The CDR3 DNA sequence: TGCGCCAGCAGCGGGGGACAGCATTCTAGCACAGATACGCAGTATTTT. Full variable domain (outside the CDR3, taken from reference TRBV5-1 and TRBJ2-3): KAGVTQTPRYLIKTRGQQVTLSCSPISGHRSVSWYQQTPGQGLQFLFEYFSETQRNKGNFPGRFSGRQFSNSRSEMNVSTLELGDSALYLCASSGGQHSSTDTQYFGPGTRLTVL.

This clone was counted a few times. This chain connects TRBV24-1 to TRBJ1-5; TRBD1 might be the D (5 bases). The V and J ends lost 3 bases and 11 bases respectively, with 16 bases between them. The germline gives CDR1 KGHDR, CDR2 SFDVKD. The CDR3 runs to 14 residues. This CDR3 is CATSDPTAIRAQHF. DNA for the CDR3: TGTGCCACCAGTGATCCGACAGCGATCAGAGCCCAGCATTTT.

The chain carries TRBV7-2 and TRBJ2-3, with 8 bases aligning to TRBD1. Germline CDR1 reads SGHTA; CDR2 reads FQGNSA. The CDR3 runs 12 residues. Trimming cost V 5 bases and J 10 bases; bases outside gene matches: 5. The CDR3 spells CASSVQGAAQYF. Written as DNA, the CDR3 is TGTGCCAGCAGCGTGCAGGGGGCCGCGCAGTATTTT.

The CDR3 DNA reads TGTGCCAGCAGCGTAAGTTCGGATAGGGGCCCTGGGGGTGAGCAGTTCTTC. It specifies CASSVSSDRGPGGEQFF. This chain connects TRBV9 to TRBJ2-1, with D perhaps assigned TRBD1 or TRBD2 (5 bases each). Germline assignment: CDR1 SGDLS and CDR2 YYNGEE. The CDR3 covers 17 residues. Trimming shortened V by 1 base and J by 9 bases, and 23 bases separated the two germline ends.

The genes are TRBV11-1 and TRBJ2-2, with 7 bases lining up with TRBD1. Trimming cost V 4 bases and J 3 bases; bases outside gene matches: 2. CDR1 is SGHAT, CDR2 FQDESV, per germline (reference sequence). There are 14 residues in the CDR3. CDR3 sequence reads: CASSSQGHTGELFF. Written as DNA, the CDR3 is TGTGCCAGCAGCTCACAGGGGCACACCGGGGAGCTGTTTTTT.

J is TRBJ1-2 and V is TRBV7-9; 8 bases line up with TRBD1. Germline V gene lookup returns CDR1 SEHNR and CDR2 FQNEAQ (reference sequence). The V and J ends lost 5 bases and 7 bases, in that order; junction bases with no gene match: 6. The CDR3 is made up of 13 amino acids. The CDR3 is CASSPDREFGYTF. The CDR3 nucleotides read TGTGCCAGCAGCCCGGACAGGGAATTTGGCTACACCTTC.

The rearrangement links TRBV11-3 to TRBJ2-1; possibly TRBD2 for D (7 bases). The germline V gene encodes CDR1 SGHNT and CDR2 YENEEA. The germline V and J ends were trimmed by 6 bases and 7 bases, with 16 bases remaining between them. CDR3 length equals 14 residues. As DNA, the CDR3 is TGTGCCAGCAGACCTGGACTAGGGGGTAATGAGCAGTTCTTC. Residues: CASRPGLGGNEQFF.

The chain employs TRBV5-8 and TRBJ2-5, with D tentatively TRBD1 or TRBD2 (5 bases each). Trimming removed 5 bases from V and 3 bases from J, with 14 bases in between. The CDR3 consists of 14 residues. CDR1 SGHTS and CDR2 YDEGEE come from the germline V gene. For the CDR3, the DNA is TGTGCCAGCAGTTTGACGGGACCTAAAGAGACCCAGTACTTC. Amino acids: CASSLTGPKETQYF.

The chain combines TRBV27 with TRBJ2-1; 11 positions match TRBD2. Germline V gene data show CDR1 as MNHEY and CDR2 as SMNVEV (reference sequence). Trimming cost V 2 bases and J 0 bases; bases outside gene matches: 15. This CDR3 is 21 amino acids long. CDR3 sequence: CASSLLAGGRRQPSSYNEQFF. DNA of the CDR3: TGTGCCAGCAGTTTACTAGCGGGGGGCCGCCGCCAACCTAGCTCCTACAATGAGCAGTTCTTC.

The chain combines TRBV7-2 with TRBJ2-1; TRBD1 matches at 7 bases. The CDR3 extends over 15 amino acids. The germline V gene encodes CDR1 SGHTA and CDR2 FQGNSA. The junction had 8 bases not matched to a gene; V was cut back by 5 bases and J by 4 bases. This CDR3 is CASSREGARYNEQFF. The CDR3, as DNA: TGTGCCAGCAGCAGAGAGGGGGCACGATACAATGAGCAGTTCTTC.

V gene TRBV6-1 combines with J gene TRBJ2-7; maybe TRBD2 (5 bases). Germline V gene data show CDR1 as MNHNS and CDR2 as SASEGT. With 3 bases removed from V and 6 bases from J, the gap between germline ends came to 9 bases. The CDR3 spans 12 residues. This chain's CDR3 is CASSESGGEQYF. CDR3 nucleotides: TGTGCCAGCAGTGAGTCCGGAGGCGAGCAGTACTTC.

A word on this clone: Other nucleotide sequences from this sample produce the same CDR3. V and J are TRBV24-1 and TRBJ2-3, with no clear D. The CDR3 is 12 amino acids. V lost 2 bases, J lost 2 bases, and 1 base lay in between. Per germline, CDR1 KGHDR and CDR2 SFDVKD. The CDR3 sequence is CATSDSTDTQYF. The CDR3, as DNA: TGTGCCACCAGTGATTCCACAGATACGCAGTATTTT.

The CDR3 loop is CASSPLRAANNEQFF. The CDR3 DNA reads as TGTGCCAGCAGCCCCCTGAGAGCGGCCAACAATGAGCAGTTCTTC. V is TRBV7-8 and J is TRBJ2-1; perhaps TRBD2 as D (5 bases). The CDR3 has 15 residues. Germline V gives CDR1 SGHVS, CDR2 FQNEAQ. Trimming cost V 5 bases and J 5 bases, with 16 bases left between them.

The genes are TRBV5-1 and TRBJ1-2; 12 bases agree with TRBD1. With 3 bases clipped from V and 2 bases from J, the junction kept 5 bases outside the gene matches. The CDR3 consists of 16 residues. Germline assignment: CDR1 SGHRS and CDR2 YFSETQ. Written as DNA, the CDR3 is TGCGCCAGCAGCTCCGGGACAGGGGGCGTAAACTATGGCTACACCTTC. Encoded protein: CASSSGTGGVNYGYTF.

The rearrangement links TRBV21-1 to TRBJ2-7. TRBV21-1 is a pseudogene locus. The CDR3 length is 15 residues. CDR3 sequence reads: CASSKALGRGLEQYF. The CDR3 DNA reads TGTGCCAGCAGCAAAGCGCTGGGACGGGGGCTGGAGCAGTACTTC.

The chain carries TRBV23-1 and TRBJ2-7; possible D gene TRBD1, 5 bases. TRBV23-1 is classed as an ORF, of uncertain function. The V end was cut by 8 bases, the J end by 3 bases, with 17 bases between. The CDR3 is 14 residues long. Here the CDR3 reads CASDVDNRIYEQYF. DNA of the CDR3: TGCGCCAGCGACGTGGACAACAGAATCTACGAGCAGTACTTC.

The chain combines TRBV2 with TRBJ2-7; 7 nucleotides agree with TRBD1. V dropped 5 bases and J dropped 5; count of bases not matched to a gene: 6. Germline V lookup: CDR1 SNHLY, CDR2 FYNNEI. The CDR3 has 13 amino acids. CDR3: CASSKMTGNEQYF. The CDR3 nucleotides read TGTGCCAGCAGTAAAATGACAGGGAACGAGCAGTACTTC.

The chain uses TRBV19 and TRBJ2-2; weak D call: TRBD2 (5 bases). Trimming stripped 7 bases from V and 6 bases from J, with 9 bases between. Germline CDR1 reads LNHDA; CDR2 reads SQIVND (reference sequence). The CDR3 is made up of 12 amino acids. CDR3 DNA sequence: TGTGCCAGTAAAGCAGCGGCCGGGGAGCTGTTTTTT. Protein sequence: CASKAAAGELFF.